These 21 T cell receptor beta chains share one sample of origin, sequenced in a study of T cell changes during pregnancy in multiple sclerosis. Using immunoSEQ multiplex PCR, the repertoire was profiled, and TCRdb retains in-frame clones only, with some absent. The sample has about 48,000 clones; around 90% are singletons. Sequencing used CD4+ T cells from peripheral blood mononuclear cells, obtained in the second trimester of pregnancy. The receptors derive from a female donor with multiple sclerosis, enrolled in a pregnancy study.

The CDR3 loop is CATVGQYQETQYF. CDR3 nucleotide sequence: TGTGCCACCGTCGGACAGTACCAAGAGACCCAGTACTTC. This chain connects TRBV10-3 to TRBJ2-5; D possibly corresponds to TRBD1 (6 bases). The CDR3 consists of 13 residues. V was clipped by 10 bases and J by 0 bases, with 12 bases between them. Germline V gene sequence: CDR1 ENHRY, CDR2 SYGVKD.

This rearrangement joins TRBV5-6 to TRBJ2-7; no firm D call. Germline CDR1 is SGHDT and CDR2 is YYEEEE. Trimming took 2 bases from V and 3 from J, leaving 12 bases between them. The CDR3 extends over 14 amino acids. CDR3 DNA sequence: TGTGCCAGCAGCTTACCCGGGTTAAACTACGAGCAGTACTTC. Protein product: CASSLPGLNYEQYF.

This chain's CDR3 is CASSPRTGGDTEAFF. The CDR3 DNA reads as TGTGCCAGCTCACCACGCACAGGGGGGGACACTGAAGCTTTCTTT. The gene calls are TRBV18 and TRBJ1-1; 8 nucleotides agree with TRBD1. The J segment lost 3 bases and the V segment lost 1 base, leaving 4 bases of the junction unmatched. Germline values: CDR1 KGHSH, CDR2 LQKENI. The CDR3 consists of 15 residues.

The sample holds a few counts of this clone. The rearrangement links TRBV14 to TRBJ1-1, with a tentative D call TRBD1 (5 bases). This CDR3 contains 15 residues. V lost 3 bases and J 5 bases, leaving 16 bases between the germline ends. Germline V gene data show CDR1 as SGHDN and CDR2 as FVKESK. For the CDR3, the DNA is TGTGCCAGCAGCCATCTGGGGCGGGGAGAGACTGAAGCTTTCTTT. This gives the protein CASSHLGRGETEAFF.

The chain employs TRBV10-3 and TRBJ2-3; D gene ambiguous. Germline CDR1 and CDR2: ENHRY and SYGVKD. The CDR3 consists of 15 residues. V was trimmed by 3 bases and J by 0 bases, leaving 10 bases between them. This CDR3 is CAISDKPTSTDTQYF. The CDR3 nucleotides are TGTGCCATCAGTGACAAGCCGACTAGCACAGATACGCAGTATTTT.

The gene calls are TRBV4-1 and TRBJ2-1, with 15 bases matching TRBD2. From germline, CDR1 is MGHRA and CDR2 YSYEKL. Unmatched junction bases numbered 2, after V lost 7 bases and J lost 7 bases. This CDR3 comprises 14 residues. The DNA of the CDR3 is TGCGCCAGCACCGGGACTAGCGGGAGGAATGAGCAGTTCTTC. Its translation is CASTGTSGRNEQFF.

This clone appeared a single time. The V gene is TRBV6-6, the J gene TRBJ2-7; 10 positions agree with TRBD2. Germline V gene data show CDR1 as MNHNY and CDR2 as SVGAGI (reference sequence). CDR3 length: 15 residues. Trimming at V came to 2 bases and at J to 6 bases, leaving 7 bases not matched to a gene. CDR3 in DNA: TGTGCCAGCAGTTACGGGCTAGCGGGAGTTGGCGAGCAGTACTTC. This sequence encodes CASSYGLAGVGEQYF.

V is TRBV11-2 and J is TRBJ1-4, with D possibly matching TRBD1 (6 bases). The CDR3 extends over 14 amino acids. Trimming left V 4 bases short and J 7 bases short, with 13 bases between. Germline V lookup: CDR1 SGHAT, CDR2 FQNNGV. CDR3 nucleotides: TGTGCCAGCAGCTCACAGGGCGGGAGTGAAAAACTGTTTTTT. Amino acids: CASSSQGGSEKLFF.

DNA of the CDR3: TGTGCCAGCAGTCGCCCCGGGACAGGTAGTGAACAGTACTTC. Residues: CASSRPGTGSEQYF. This chain uses TRBV2 with TRBJ2-7; 8 bases are shared with TRBD1. The length of the CDR3 is 14 residues. The V gene end was trimmed by 5 bases and the J gene end by 10 bases; junction bases not matched to a gene: 13. CDR1 and CDR2 (germline): SNHLY, FYNNEI.

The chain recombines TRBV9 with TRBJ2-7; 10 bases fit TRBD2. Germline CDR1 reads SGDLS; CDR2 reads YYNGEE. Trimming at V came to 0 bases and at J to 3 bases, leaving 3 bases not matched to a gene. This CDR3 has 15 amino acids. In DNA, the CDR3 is TGTGCCAGCAGCGTAGCTGCTAGCGGGAGCTACGAGCAGTACTTC. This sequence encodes CASSVAASGSYEQYF.

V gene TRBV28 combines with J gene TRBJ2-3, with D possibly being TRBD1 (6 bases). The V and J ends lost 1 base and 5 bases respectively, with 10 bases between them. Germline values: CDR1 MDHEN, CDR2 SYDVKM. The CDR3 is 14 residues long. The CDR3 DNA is TGTGCCAGCAGTTTATCGACAGGTATAGATACGCAGTATTTT. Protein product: CASSLSTGIDTQYF.

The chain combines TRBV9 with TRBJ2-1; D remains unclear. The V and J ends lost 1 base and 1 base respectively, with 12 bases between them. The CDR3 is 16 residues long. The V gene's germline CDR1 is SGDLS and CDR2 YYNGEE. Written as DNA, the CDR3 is TGTGCCAGCAGCGTATCGTCGGCTAGTTCCTACAATGAGCAGTTCTTC. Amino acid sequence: CASSVSSASSYNEQFF. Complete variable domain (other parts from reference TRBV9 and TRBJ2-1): DSGVTQTPKHLITATGQRVTLRCSPRSGDLSVYWYQQSLDQGLQFLIQYYNGEERAKGNILERFSAQQFPDLHSELNLSSLELGDSALYFCASSVSSASSYNEQFFGPGTRLTVL.

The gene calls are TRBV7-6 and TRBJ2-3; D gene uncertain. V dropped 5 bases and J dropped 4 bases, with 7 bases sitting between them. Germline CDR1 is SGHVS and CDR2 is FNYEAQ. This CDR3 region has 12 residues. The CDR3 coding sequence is TGTGCCAGCAGCCTTAGTTCAGATACGCAGTATTTT. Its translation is CASSLSSDTQYF.

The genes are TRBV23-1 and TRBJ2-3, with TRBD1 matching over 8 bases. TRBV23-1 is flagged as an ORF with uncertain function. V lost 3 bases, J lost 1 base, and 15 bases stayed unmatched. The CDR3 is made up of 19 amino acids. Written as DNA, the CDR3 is TGCGCCAGCAGTCATCCCTTTATCCCCCAGGGGGCTCGCACAGATACGCAGTATTTT. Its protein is CASSHPFIPQGARTDTQYF.

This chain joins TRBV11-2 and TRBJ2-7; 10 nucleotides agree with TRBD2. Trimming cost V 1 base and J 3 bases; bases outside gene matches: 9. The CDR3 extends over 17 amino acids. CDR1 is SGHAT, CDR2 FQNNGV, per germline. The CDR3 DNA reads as TGTGCCAGCAGCTTAGTTACGGCTAGCGGGAGTATCTACGAGCAGTACTTC. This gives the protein CASSLVTASGSIYEQYF.

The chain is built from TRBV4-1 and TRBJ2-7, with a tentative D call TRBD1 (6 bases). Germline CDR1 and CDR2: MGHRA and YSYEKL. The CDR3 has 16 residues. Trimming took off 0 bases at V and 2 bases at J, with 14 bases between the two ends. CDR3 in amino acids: CASSQDFGTLTYEQYF. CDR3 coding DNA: TGCGCCAGCAGCCAAGATTTCGGGACACTGACCTACGAGCAGTACTTC.

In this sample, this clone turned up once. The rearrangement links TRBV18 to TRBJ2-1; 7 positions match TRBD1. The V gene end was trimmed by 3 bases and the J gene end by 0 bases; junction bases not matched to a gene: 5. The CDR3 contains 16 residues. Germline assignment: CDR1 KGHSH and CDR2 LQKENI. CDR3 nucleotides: TGTGCCAGCTCACCCCCGGGACAGAGCTCCTACAATGAGCAGTTCTTC. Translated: CASSPPGQSSYNEQFF.

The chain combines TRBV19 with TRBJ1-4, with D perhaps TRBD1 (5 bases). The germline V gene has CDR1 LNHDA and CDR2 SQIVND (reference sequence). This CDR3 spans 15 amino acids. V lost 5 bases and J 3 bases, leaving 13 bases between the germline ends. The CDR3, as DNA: TGTGCCAGTAGTGGCTCGGCAGGGCCTAATGAAAAACTGTTTTTT. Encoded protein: CASSGSAGPNEKLFF. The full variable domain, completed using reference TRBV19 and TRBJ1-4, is DGGITQSPKYLFRKEGQNVTLSCEQNLNHDAMYWYRQDPGQGLRLIYYSQIVNDFQKGDIAEGYSVSREKKESFPLTVTSAQKNPTAFYLCASSGSAGPNEKLFFGSGTQLSVL.

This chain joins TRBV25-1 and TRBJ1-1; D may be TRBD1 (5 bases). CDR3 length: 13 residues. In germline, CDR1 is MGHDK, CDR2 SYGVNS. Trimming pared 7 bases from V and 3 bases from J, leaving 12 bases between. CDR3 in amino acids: CASKLGGDTEAFF. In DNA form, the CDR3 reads TGTGCCAGCAAGTTGGGGGGGGACACTGAAGCTTTCTTT.

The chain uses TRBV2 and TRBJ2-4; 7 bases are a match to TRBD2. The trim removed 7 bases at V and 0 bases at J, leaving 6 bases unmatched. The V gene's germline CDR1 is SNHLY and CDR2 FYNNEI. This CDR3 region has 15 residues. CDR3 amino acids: CASTDGGKAKNIQYF. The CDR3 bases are TGTGCCAGCACCGACGGGGGGAAAGCCAAAAACATTCAGTACTTC.

CDR3 DNA sequence: TGCGCCAGCAGCCCCACAGCGGGGGCAGAGTATGGCTACACCTTC. Its translation is CASSPTAGAEYGYTF. The chain links TRBV5-1 to TRBJ1-2, with TRBD1 as a possible D gene (6 bases). Trimming stripped 4 bases from V and 5 bases from J, with 18 bases between. Germline V gene lookup returns CDR1 SGHRS and CDR2 YFSETQ. CDR3 length: 15 residues.